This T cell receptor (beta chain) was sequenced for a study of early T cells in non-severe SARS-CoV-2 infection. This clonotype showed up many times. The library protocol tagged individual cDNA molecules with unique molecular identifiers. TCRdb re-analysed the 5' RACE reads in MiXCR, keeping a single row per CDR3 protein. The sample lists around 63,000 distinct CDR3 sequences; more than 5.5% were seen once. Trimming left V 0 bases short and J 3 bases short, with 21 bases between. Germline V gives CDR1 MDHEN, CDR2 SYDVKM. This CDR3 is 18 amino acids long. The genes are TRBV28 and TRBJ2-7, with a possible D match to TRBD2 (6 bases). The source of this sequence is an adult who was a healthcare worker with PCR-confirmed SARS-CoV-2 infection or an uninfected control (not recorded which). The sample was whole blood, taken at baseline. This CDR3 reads CASSLWRGDPVTNYEQYF. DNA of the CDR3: TGTGCCAGCAGTTTATGGCGGGGAGACCCAGTGACGAACTACGAGCAGTACTTC.